This T cell receptor (beta chain) was captured in a study of T cells in Graves' hyperthyroidism and ophthalmopathy. Study-level points and caveats: Among clonotypes expanded in thyroid above 0.001, most were also found in blood. Ophthalmopathy was separated from stable hyperthyroidism by a 13 V-J model.

Researchers amplified the TCR beta CDR3 regions from RNA transcripts. TCR CDR3 regions were first amplified by RT-PCR with HTBI primers. TCRdb itself ran the multiplex PCR reads through MiXCR, one entry per CDR3 protein. Of 250,000 to 350,000 distinct CDR3 sequences listed, approximately 17% are singletons. V lost 2 bases, J lost 14 bases, and 16 bases lay in between. The CDR3 is 13 amino acids. The germline V gene has CDR1 MNHEY and CDR2 SVGEGT. Diagnoses were made from clinical symptoms, serum measures (thyroxine and TRAb), thyroid ultrasound and orbital computed tomography. In its sample, this clonotype was seen a few times. Its antigen is currently unknown.

Sequenced material: blood. This TCR came from a woman aged 60-75 years with Graves' ophthalmopathy. The chain combines TRBV6-2 or TRBV6-3 with TRBJ2-1; TRBD1 might be the D (5 bases). CDR3 protein: CASSYTETAWEFF. The CDR3 coding sequence is TGTGCCAGCAGTTACACAGAGACAGCCTGGGAGTTCTTC.